Listed below are T cell receptor beta chains from one sample, sequenced in a study of cytotoxic CD8 clonotypes in ibrutinib-treated CLL. Repertoires were generated with immunoSEQ multiplex PCR, while TCRdb's copy carries only in-frame clones and drops some. Of about 27,000 clones in the sample, about 82% are singletons; the top ten hold 8%. The specimen was PBMCs, collected after 24 months of ibrutinib treatment. The receptors originated from a human donor with chronic lymphocytic leukemia. CDR3s include the opening cysteine and the closing phenylalanine or tryptophan. Each record gives: CDR3 length, clone size, D gene, V gene, J gene, CDR3 DNA, CDR3 protein. D genes are given only for firm matches. Size values are once, few and many counts, or a class for expanded clones, and some rows have none.

cdr3_length: 17; clone_size: -; d_call: -; v_call: TRBV5-1; j_call: TRBJ2-3; cdr3_nt: TGCGCCAGCAGCAGTCCCTCCGGGAGCGAGATGGCAGATACGCAGTATTTT; cdr3_aa: CASSSPSGSEMADTQYF
cdr3_length: 14; clone_size: -; d_call: -; v_call: TRBV7-9; j_call: TRBJ2-3; cdr3_nt: TGTGCCAGCAGCCCTACAGAATTCACAGATACGCAGTATTTT; cdr3_aa: CASSPTEFTDTQYF
cdr3_length: 13; clone_size: -; d_call: -; v_call: TRBV19; j_call: TRBJ2-7; cdr3_nt: TGTGCCAGTAGTGACGGGAGTTACTACGAGCAGTACTTC; cdr3_aa: CASSDGSYYEQYF
cdr3_length: 15; clone_size: -; d_call: -; v_call: TRBV4-1; j_call: TRBJ2-2; cdr3_nt: TGCGCCAGCAGCCCCCACACAACGAACACCGGGGAGCTGTTTTTT; cdr3_aa: CASSPHTTNTGELFF
cdr3_length: 15; clone_size: -; d_call: -; v_call: TRBV6-5; j_call: TRBJ2-7; cdr3_nt: TGTGCCAGCAGTTACGGAGGGCAGGCCACCCTCGAGCAGTACTTC; cdr3_aa: CASSYGGQATLEQYF
cdr3_length: 13; clone_size: -; d_call: -; v_call: TRBV11-3; j_call: TRBJ1-5; cdr3_nt: TGTGCCAGCAGCCCAGGGGCCGCCGAGCCCCAGCATTTT; cdr3_aa: CASSPGAAEPQHF
cdr3_length: 16; clone_size: -; d_call: TRBD1; v_call: TRBV6-6; j_call: TRBJ2-3; cdr3_nt: TGTGCCAGCAGTTACAGGGTGACAGGGGGCACAGATACGCAGTATTTT; cdr3_aa: CASSYRVTGGTDTQYF
cdr3_length: 16; clone_size: -; d_call: -; v_call: TRBV9; j_call: TRBJ2-1; cdr3_nt: TGTGCCAGCAGCGTAACCGGGGGACCCAGCTACAATGAGCAGTTCTTC; cdr3_aa: CASSVTGGPSYNEQFF
cdr3_length: 17; clone_size: -; d_call: TRBD2; v_call: TRBV27; j_call: TRBJ2-5; cdr3_nt: TGTGCCAGCAGTGGTGGACTAGCGGGGGCCGGGTGGGAGACCCAGTACTTC; cdr3_aa: CASSGGLAGAGWETQYF
cdr3_length: 15; clone_size: -; d_call: -; v_call: TRBV19; j_call: TRBJ1-6; cdr3_nt: TGTGCCAGTAGTATAGATCGAGAGGGAAATTCACCCCTCCACTTT; cdr3_aa: CASSIDREGNSPLHF
cdr3_length: 13; clone_size: -; d_call: TRBD2; v_call: TRBV2; j_call: TRBJ2-5; cdr3_nt: TGTGCCAGCCGAAAGACTAGCGGAGAGACCCAGTACTTC; cdr3_aa: CASRKTSGETQYF
cdr3_length: 15; clone_size: -; d_call: -; v_call: TRBV5-5; j_call: TRBJ2-6; cdr3_nt: TGTGCCAGCAGCTTGGTACACTCTGGGGCCAACGTCCTGACTTTC; cdr3_aa: CASSLVHSGANVLTF
cdr3_length: 18; clone_size: -; d_call: -; v_call: TRBV4-1; j_call: TRBJ1-5; cdr3_nt: TGCGCCAGCAGCCATGCCCCGGGACAAGGGCGAGAAAATCAGCCCCAGCATTTT; cdr3_aa: CASSHAPGQGRENQPQHF
cdr3_length: 13; clone_size: once; d_call: -; v_call: TRBV7-8; j_call: TRBJ1-6; cdr3_nt: TGTGCCAGCAGCTTAATAACTCAGTCACCCCTCCACTTT; cdr3_aa: CASSLITQSPLHF
cdr3_length: 13; clone_size: -; d_call: -; v_call: TRBV5-5; j_call: TRBJ1-1; cdr3_nt: TGTGCCAGCAGCGCTCAGGGGAACACTGAAGCTTTCTTT; cdr3_aa: CASSAQGNTEAFF
cdr3_length: 12; clone_size: -; d_call: -; v_call: TRBV18; j_call: TRBJ2-3; cdr3_nt: TGTGCCAGCTCACCTAGCACAGATACGCAGTATTTT; cdr3_aa: CASSPSTDTQYF
cdr3_length: 18; clone_size: -; d_call: TRBD2; v_call: TRBV4-2; j_call: TRBJ2-1; cdr3_nt: TGTGCCAGCAGCCAGGGAGGGCTTAGCGGGGGAAACGACAATGAGCAGTTCTTC; cdr3_aa: CASSQGGLSGGNDNEQFF
cdr3_length: 14; clone_size: -; d_call: TRBD1; v_call: TRBV6-5; j_call: TRBJ2-1; cdr3_nt: TGTGCCAGCAGTTACTCGGACAGGGGTAGAGAGCAGTTCTTC; cdr3_aa: CASSYSDRGREQFF
cdr3_length: 15; clone_size: -; d_call: -; v_call: TRBV7-3; j_call: TRBJ2-5; cdr3_nt: TGTGCCAGCAGCTTATCCGGCGGGGTAGAAGAGACCCAGTACTTC; cdr3_aa: CASSLSGGVEETQYF
cdr3_length: 14; clone_size: -; d_call: TRBD2; v_call: TRBV2; j_call: TRBJ2-2; cdr3_nt: TGTGCCAGCAGGGAGACTAGCGGGGTGGGGGAGCTGTTTTTT; cdr3_aa: CASRETSGVGELFF
cdr3_length: 13; clone_size: -; d_call: -; v_call: TRBV11-3; j_call: TRBJ1-1; cdr3_nt: TGTGCCAGCAGCTTCGTACAGGGCACTGAAGCTTTCTTT; cdr3_aa: CASSFVQGTEAFF
cdr3_length: 14; clone_size: -; d_call: -; v_call: TRBV19; j_call: TRBJ1-5; cdr3_nt: TGTGCCAGTAGTACGCAGGCAGACAATCAGCCCCAGCATTTT; cdr3_aa: CASSTQADNQPQHF
cdr3_length: 18; clone_size: -; d_call: -; v_call: TRBV2; j_call: TRBJ2-5; cdr3_nt: TGTGCCAGCAGTGAATCAGGCCCGGAGGCAGGGGGGGACAAGACCCAGTACTTC; cdr3_aa: CASSESGPEAGGDKTQYF
cdr3_length: 16; clone_size: -; d_call: TRBD2; v_call: TRBV9; j_call: TRBJ2-1; cdr3_nt: TGTGCCAGCAGCCCCCAAGGGTTAGCGGGTCACGATGAGCAGTTCTTC; cdr3_aa: CASSPQGLAGHDEQFF
cdr3_length: 14; clone_size: -; d_call: TRBD1; v_call: TRBV6-5; j_call: TRBJ2-7; cdr3_nt: TGTGCCAGCAACCTAGGGACAGAACCCTACGAGCAGTACTTC; cdr3_aa: CASNLGTEPYEQYF
cdr3_length: 12; clone_size: -; d_call: -; v_call: TRBV5-1; j_call: TRBJ1-1; cdr3_nt: TGCGCCAGCCGGCCGTCGGAGACTGAAGCTTTCTTT; cdr3_aa: CASRPSETEAFF
cdr3_length: 14; clone_size: medium-sized; d_call: -; v_call: TRBV10-2; j_call: TRBJ1-6; cdr3_nt: TGCGCCAGCAGTGAGGGACCCTATAATTCACCCCTCCACTTT; cdr3_aa: CASSEGPYNSPLHF
cdr3_length: 14; clone_size: -; d_call: -; v_call: TRBV9; j_call: TRBJ1-1; cdr3_nt: TGTGCCAGCAGCTTTGGGACAAGGAACACTGAAGCTTTCTTT; cdr3_aa: CASSFGTRNTEAFF
cdr3_length: 14; clone_size: -; d_call: -; v_call: TRBV7-9; j_call: TRBJ1-3; cdr3_nt: TGTGCCAGCGCAGGGCCTTACTCTGGAAACACCATATATTTT; cdr3_aa: CASAGPYSGNTIYF
cdr3_length: 14; clone_size: -; d_call: -; v_call: TRBV7-6; j_call: TRBJ2-7; cdr3_nt: TGTGCCAGCAGCTTACGGACCGAGCACTACGAGCAGTACTTC; cdr3_aa: CASSLRTEHYEQYF
cdr3_length: 14; clone_size: -; d_call: -; v_call: TRBV5-1; j_call: TRBJ2-6; cdr3_nt: TGCGCCAGCAGCTTGGGCTCTGGGGCCAACGTCCTGACTTTC; cdr3_aa: CASSLGSGANVLTF
cdr3_length: 16; clone_size: -; d_call: TRBD2; v_call: TRBV7-9; j_call: TRBJ2-7; cdr3_nt: TGTGCCAGCAGCACTCGTGGTAGCGGGGGGCCCTACGAGCAGTACTTC; cdr3_aa: CASSTRGSGGPYEQYF
cdr3_length: 15; clone_size: -; d_call: TRBD1; v_call: TRBV2; j_call: TRBJ2-2; cdr3_nt: TGTGCCAGCAGTTACAGGGGGTCGGGCACCGGGGAGCTGTTTTTT; cdr3_aa: CASSYRGSGTGELFF
cdr3_length: 19; clone_size: -; d_call: -; v_call: TRBV9; j_call: TRBJ2-3; cdr3_nt: TGTGCCAGCAGCGTAGACGAGGTCTTCTTCGGGGGGCGGTCAGGCACGCAGTATTTT; cdr3_aa: CASSVDEVFFGGRSGTQYF
cdr3_length: 15; clone_size: -; d_call: TRBD2; v_call: TRBV9; j_call: TRBJ2-1; cdr3_nt: TGTGCCACTTCCCACGGGACTAGCGGGGAGACTGAGCAGTTCTTC; cdr3_aa: CATSHGTSGETEQFF
cdr3_length: 20; clone_size: -; d_call: TRBD1; v_call: TRBV27; j_call: TRBJ2-4; cdr3_nt: TGTGCCAGCACTTGTGGGACCGGGACAGGGGATACCTTGGCCAAAAACATTCAGTACTTC; cdr3_aa: CASTCGTGTGDTLAKNIQYF
cdr3_length: 14; clone_size: -; d_call: -; v_call: TRBV18; j_call: TRBJ2-2; cdr3_nt: TGTGCCAGCTCACAAAGCACAGGGACCGGGGAGCTGTTTTTT; cdr3_aa: CASSQSTGTGELFF
cdr3_length: 16; clone_size: -; d_call: -; v_call: TRBV29-1; j_call: TRBJ1-3; cdr3_nt: TGCAGCGTTGTGGGCCCGCCGGGGGACTCTGGAAACACCATATATTTT; cdr3_aa: CSVVGPPGDSGNTIYF
cdr3_length: 13; clone_size: few; d_call: -; v_call: TRBV7-6; j_call: TRBJ1-1; cdr3_nt: TGTGCCAGCAGCCTACAGGAGAACACTGAAGCTTTCTTT; cdr3_aa: CASSLQENTEAFF